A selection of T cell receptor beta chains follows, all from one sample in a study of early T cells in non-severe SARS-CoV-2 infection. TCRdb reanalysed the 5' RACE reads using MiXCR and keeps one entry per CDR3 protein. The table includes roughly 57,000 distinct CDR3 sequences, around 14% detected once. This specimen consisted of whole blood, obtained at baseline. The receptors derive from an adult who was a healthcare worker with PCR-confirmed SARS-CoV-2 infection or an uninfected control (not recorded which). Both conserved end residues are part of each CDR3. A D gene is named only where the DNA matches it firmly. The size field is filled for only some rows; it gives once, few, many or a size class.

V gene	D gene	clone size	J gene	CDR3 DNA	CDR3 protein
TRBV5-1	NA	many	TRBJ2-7	TGCGCCAGCAGCGCGGAGACCTACGAGCAGTACTTC	CASSAETYEQYF
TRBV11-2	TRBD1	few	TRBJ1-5	TGTGCCAGCAGCTTAGTACCCAGGGGGCAGGTCAATCAGCCCCAGCATTTT	CASSLVPRGQVNQPQHF
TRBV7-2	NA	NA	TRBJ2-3	TGTGCCAGCAGCTTATCGCGGGGCACAGATACGCAGTATTTT	CASSLSRGTDTQYF
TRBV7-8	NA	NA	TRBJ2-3	TGTGCCAGCAGCCCTGACTACGCTCGGCCAGATACGCAGTATTTT	CASSPDYARPDTQYF
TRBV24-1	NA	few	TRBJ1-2	TGTGCCACCAGTGAATCCCCAGGGGCCCCGCTCACCTTC	CATSESPGAPLTF
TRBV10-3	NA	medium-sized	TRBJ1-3	TGTGCCATCAGATCCCAGACCCGCGGCTCTGGAAACACCATATATTTT	CAIRSQTRGSGNTIYF
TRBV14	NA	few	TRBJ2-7	TGTGCCAGCAGCCAAGAAGTGGGGGCCTACGAGCAGTACTTC	CASSQEVGAYEQYF
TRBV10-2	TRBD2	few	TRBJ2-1	TGCGCCAGCAGTGATCGGGAGGCAGATGAGCAGTTCTTC	CASSDREADEQFF
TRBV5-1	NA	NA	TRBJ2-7	TGCGCCAGCAGCCTCAGGGTGTCCTACGAGCAGTACTTC	CASSLRVSYEQYF
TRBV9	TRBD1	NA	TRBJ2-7	TGTGCCAGCAGCGTAAAAGAGGACAGGGGGCGCATCAACACCTACGAGCAGTACTTC	CASSVKEDRGRINTYEQYF
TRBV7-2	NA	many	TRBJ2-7	TGTGCCAGCAGCCTACACTACGAGCAGTACTTC	CASSLHYEQYF
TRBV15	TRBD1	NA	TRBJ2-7	TGTGCCACCAGCAGAGCAGGACAGGGGTGGTACGAGCAGTACTTC	CATSRAGQGWYEQYF
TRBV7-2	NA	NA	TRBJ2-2	TGTGCCAGCAGCCTCTTTTTGACCCTCGGGGAGCTGTTTTTT	CASSLFLTLGELFF
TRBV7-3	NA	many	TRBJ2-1	TGTGCCAGCAGCTTAGGGATGGAGCAGTTCTTC	CASSLGMEQFF
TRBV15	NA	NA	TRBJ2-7	TGTGCCACCAGCAGAGATAAGGCCTCCTACGAGCAGTACTTC	CATSRDKASYEQYF
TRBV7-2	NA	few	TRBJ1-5	TGTGCCAGCAGCTTAGACGGGGGAAGTCAGCCCCAGCATTTT	CASSLDGGSQPQHF
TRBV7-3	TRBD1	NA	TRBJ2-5	TGTGCCAGCAGCCAGGGGGCAGGAGAGACCCAGTACTTC	CASSQGAGETQYF
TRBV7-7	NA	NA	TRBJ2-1	TGTGCTAGCAGCTCCGGGGCAGCTTCCTACAATGAGCAGTTCTTC	CASSSGAASYNEQFF
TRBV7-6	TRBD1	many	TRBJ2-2	TGTGCCAGCAGCTTAGGCGGACAGGGGAACACCGGGGAGCTGTTTTTT	CASSLGGQGNTGELFF
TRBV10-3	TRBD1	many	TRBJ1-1	TGTGCCATCAGTGGGTCGACAGGGTTGAACACTGAAGCTTTCTTT	CAISGSTGLNTEAFF
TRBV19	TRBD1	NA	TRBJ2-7	TGTGCCAGTAACGCACAGGGGGAGTCGTACGAGCAGTACTTC	CASNAQGESYEQYF
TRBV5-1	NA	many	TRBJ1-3	TGCGCCAGCAGCTTGGAGGACGGAGACACCATATATTTT	CASSLEDGDTIYF
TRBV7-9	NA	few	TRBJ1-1	TGTGCCAGCAGCTTAGGACAGGCTCGGATAGAAGCTTTCTTT	CASSLGQARIEAFF
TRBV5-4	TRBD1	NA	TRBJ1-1	TGTGCCAGCACCGGACAGACAGGGATCGGCACTGAAGCTTTCTTT	CASTGQTGIGTEAFF
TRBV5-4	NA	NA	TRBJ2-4	TGTGCCAGCAGCTTCGGACACCTAGCCAAAAACATTCAGTACTTC	CASSFGHLAKNIQYF
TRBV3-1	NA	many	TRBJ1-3	TGTGCCAGCAGCCTTCAAACTGGAAACACCATATATTTT	CASSLQTGNTIYF
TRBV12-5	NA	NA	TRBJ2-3	TGTGCTAGTGGTTTTGACAAGGCCCATACGCAGTATTTT	CASGFDKAHTQYF
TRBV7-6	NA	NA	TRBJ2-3	TGTGCCAGCAGCTCCAACCTGATATCGCAGTATTTT	CASSSNLISQYF
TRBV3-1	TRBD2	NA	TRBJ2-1	TGTGCCAGCAGCCCGGGACTAGCGGGGGACAGTTCGTTCTTC	CASSPGLAGDSSFF
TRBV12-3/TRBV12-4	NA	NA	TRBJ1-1	TGTGCCAGCAATACCAGGGGCGTGAACACTGAAGCTTTCTTT	CASNTRGVNTEAFF
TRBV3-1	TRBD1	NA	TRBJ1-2	TGTGCCAGCAGCTCGACAGGGGACTATGGCTACACCTTC	CASSSTGDYGYTF
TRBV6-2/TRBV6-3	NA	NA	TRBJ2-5	TGTGCCAGCAGTTTCCATGAGACCCAGTACTTC	CASSFHETQYF